This T cell receptor beta chain is from a study of cytomegalovirus exposure and HLA in healthy donors. About the study: The same platform as the 650 to 700 first-cohort repertoires was used for the roughly 130 validation repertoires, a later analysis reported. Study-level results: Most TCR sequences showed up rarely, but some public TCRs showed up in many donors. Specific recognition of CMV antigens was confirmed in vitro for a few chains (all CMV-associated). A list of roughly 180 TCR beta chains associated with cytomegalovirus was given.

The CDR3 length is 15 residues. The ends were cut back, 5 bases at V and 4 bases at J, with 14 bases in the middle. Germline V lookup: CDR1 LNHDA, CDR2 SQIVND (reference sequence). With respect to this clone: Antigen unknown.

Data came from immunoSEQ multiplex PCR; TCRdb stores just in-frame clones and leaves some out. The profile covers 160,000 or so clones, with roughly 80% appearing a single time and 2% to 2.5% taken by the ten largest. The receptor was derived from a man aged 25-45 years in good health and CMV-seropositive. The sequenced sample consisted of PBMCs. The chain links TRBV19 to TRBJ1-4, with no clear D. CDR3 bases: TGTGCCAGTAGTCTCCGGGCGGGATATAATGAAAAACTGTTTTTT. Protein sequence: CASSLRAGYNEKLFF.